Below are 12 T cell receptor beta chains sequenced from a single sample in a study of T cell responses to AZD1222 COVID-19 vaccine. The assay was immunoSEQ multiplex PCR, and TCRdb's table has in-frame clones only and misses some. The profile shows roughly 120,000 clones, just over 85% of them singletons. The material sequenced was peripheral blood, taken on day 0 of AZD1222 vaccination. Every receptor here comes from an adult in good health.

The chain carries TRBV7-8 and TRBJ2-1, with 9 bases lining up with TRBD2. This CDR3 is 16 amino acids long. V gave up 7 bases and J gave up 4 bases; unmatched junction bases: 11. Germline assignment: CDR1 SGHVS and CDR2 FQNEAQ. The CDR3 spells CASTAYRAGGYNEQFF. The CDR3 coding sequence is TGTGCCAGCACCGCTTACAGGGCGGGAGGGTACAATGAGCAGTTCTTC.

This clone was seen a single time. The V gene is TRBV9, the J gene TRBJ2-1, with D unclear. The CDR3 is 11 amino acids. Germline V gene data show CDR1 as SGDLS and CDR2 as YYNGEE. Trimming stripped 1 base from V and 6 bases from J, with 2 bases between. CDR3 in DNA: TGTGCCAGCAGCGTAACCAATGAGCAGTTCTTC. This gives the protein CASSVTNEQFF.

The chain carries TRBV27 and TRBJ2-2; D unclear. Trimming cost V 3 bases and J 2 bases, with 4 bases left between them. Germline values: CDR1 MNHEY, CDR2 SMNVEV (reference sequence). CDR3 size: 13 residues. The CDR3 DNA sequence: TGTGCCAGCAGTTTTGGAAACACCGGGGAGCTGTTTTTT. Protein: CASSFGNTGELFF.

The V and J genes are TRBV27 and TRBJ1-1; the D gene is possibly TRBD1 (5 bases). This CDR3 is 14 amino acids long. CDR1 MNHEY and CDR2 SMNVEV come from the germline V gene (reference sequence). Trimming pared 7 bases from V and 4 bases from J, leaving 16 bases between. The chain's CDR3 is CASMRRATGTEAFF. The CDR3, as DNA: TGTGCCAGCATGCGTAGGGCCACAGGCACTGAAGCTTTCTTT.

The chain is built from TRBV5-4 and TRBJ2-5; TRBD1 agrees at 7 bases. This CDR3 region has 15 residues. The junction had 11 bases not matched to a gene; V was cut back by 4 bases and J by 5 bases. Germline V gene sequence: CDR1 SGHNT, CDR2 YYREEE (reference sequence). This CDR3 reads CASSPPGGRGETQYF. CDR3 sequence (DNA): TGTGCCAGCAGCCCGCCAGGGGGAAGGGGGGAGACCCAGTACTTC.

The J gene is TRBJ1-5, the V gene TRBV10-3; TRBD1 is a possible D gene (5 bases). Looked up from germline, CDR1 is ENHRY and CDR2 is SYGVKD. Trimming took 0 bases from V and 1 from J, leaving 10 bases between them. CDR3 length equals 16 residues. The CDR3 nucleotides read TGTGCCATCAGTGAGTCCACCCAGGGAAGCAATCAGCCCCAGCATTTT. Its translation: CAISESTQGSNQPQHF.

This chain connects TRBV2 to TRBJ1-1; D is unresolved. Germline V lookup: CDR1 SNHLY, CDR2 FYNNEI. CDR3 size: 12 residues. V was shortened by 6 bases and J by 1 base, with 6 bases between the two germline ends. The CDR3: CASREGNTEAFF. Here the CDR3 DNA reads TGTGCCAGCAGAGAGGGGAACACTGAAGCTTTCTTT.

Regarding this clone: The same CDR3 can be traced to other DNA sequences in this sample. The J gene is TRBJ1-3, the V gene TRBV5-1; 7 bases line up with TRBD1. Germline CDR1 SGHRS, CDR2 YFSETQ. This CDR3 has 15 residues. V was clipped by 0 bases and J by 4 bases; unmatched bases: 4. In DNA, the CDR3 is TGCGCCAGCAGCTTGGACAGGGGTCTCGGAAACACCATATATTTT. Translation gives CASSLDRGLGNTIYF.

This chain joins TRBV18 and TRBJ2-7; the D gene is possibly TRBD1 (5 bases). The V gene lost 4 bases and the J gene lost 3 bases, with 10 bases spanning the gap. Germline V gene data show CDR1 as KGHSH and CDR2 as LQKENI. CDR3 length: 13 residues. CDR3 in DNA: TGTGCCAGCTCACTTAGGGGATTCTACGAGCAGTACTTC. Translation gives CASSLRGFYEQYF.

The V gene is TRBV5-1, the J gene TRBJ1-1; no clear D gene. CDR1 and CDR2 from the germline V gene are SGHRS and YFSETQ. Trimming cost V 7 bases and J 1 base, with 14 bases left between them. The CDR3 sequence is 14 residues long. The CDR3 loop reads CASRPGFGNTEAFF. The CDR3 DNA follows: TGCGCCAGCCGCCCCGGTTTTGGGAACACTGAAGCTTTCTTT.

The CDR3 DNA sequence: TGTGCCAGCAGCCAAGTGGGACAGATGAACACTGAAGCTTTCTTT. This codes for CASSQVGQMNTEAFF. The V gene is TRBV3-1 (or the pseudogene TRBV3-2), the J gene TRBJ1-1; TRBD1 aligns across 7 bases. After removal of 1 base from V and 0 bases from J, the junction contained 2 bases not matched to a gene. This CDR3 comprises 15 residues. Germline V lookup: CDR1 LGHDT, CDR2 YNNKEL (reference sequence).

CDR3 residues: CASSLAPPGANYGYTF. For the CDR3, the DNA is TGTGCCAGCAGCTTAGCCCCGCCAGGAGCTAACTATGGCTACACCTTC. V gene TRBV7-8 combines with J gene TRBJ1-2; D unclear. CDR1 is SGHVS and CDR2 is FQNEAQ in the germline V gene. The V end lost 0 bases, the J end lost 0 bases, and 11 bases lay between the germline ends. CDR3 length equals 16 residues.